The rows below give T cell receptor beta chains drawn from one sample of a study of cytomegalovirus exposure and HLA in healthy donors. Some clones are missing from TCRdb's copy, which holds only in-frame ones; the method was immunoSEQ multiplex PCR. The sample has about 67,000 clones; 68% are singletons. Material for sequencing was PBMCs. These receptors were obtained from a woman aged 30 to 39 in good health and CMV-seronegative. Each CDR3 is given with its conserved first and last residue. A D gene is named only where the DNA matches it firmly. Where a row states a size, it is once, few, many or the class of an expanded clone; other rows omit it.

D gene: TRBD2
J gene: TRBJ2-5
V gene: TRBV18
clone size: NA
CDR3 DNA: TGTGCCAGCTCACCCAGCGGGGGAGAGACCCAGTACTTC
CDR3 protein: CASSPSGGETQYF

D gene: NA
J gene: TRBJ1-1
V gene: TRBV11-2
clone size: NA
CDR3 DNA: TGTGCCAGCAGTCCTCCGGCGGGAGCGTTCACTGAAGCTTTCTTT
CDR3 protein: CASSPPAGAFTEAFF

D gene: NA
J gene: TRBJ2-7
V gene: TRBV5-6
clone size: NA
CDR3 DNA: TGTGCCAGCAGCCTTGACCGGGCCTACGAGCAGTACTTC
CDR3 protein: CASSLDRAYEQYF

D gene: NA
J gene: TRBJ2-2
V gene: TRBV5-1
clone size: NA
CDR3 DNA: TGCGCCAGCAGCTTCAGGGACACCGGGGAGCTGTTTTTT
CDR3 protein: CASSFRDTGELFF

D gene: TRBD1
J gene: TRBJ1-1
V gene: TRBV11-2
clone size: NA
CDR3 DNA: TGTGCCAGCAGCTTTACCCCCGGGACAGGGACCACTGAAGCTTTCTTT
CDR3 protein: CASSFTPGTGTTEAFF

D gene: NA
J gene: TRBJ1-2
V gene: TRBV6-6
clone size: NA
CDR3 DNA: TGTGCCAGCAGCCCCGACAGCTATGGCTACACCTTC
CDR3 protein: CASSPDSYGYTF

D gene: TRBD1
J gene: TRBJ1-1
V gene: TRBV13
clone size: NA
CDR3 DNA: TGTGCCAGCAGGGATAACAGGGGGCTAAGGGACACTGAAGCTTTCTTT
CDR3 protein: CASRDNRGLRDTEAFF

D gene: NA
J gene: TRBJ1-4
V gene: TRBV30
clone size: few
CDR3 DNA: TGTGCCTGGAGAGGGGATTGGGCGAATGAAAAACTGTTTTTT
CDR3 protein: CAWRGDWANEKLFF

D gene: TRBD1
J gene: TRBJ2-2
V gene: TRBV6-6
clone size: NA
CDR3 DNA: TGTGCCAGCAGTACCCCGGGACAGGGGAACACCGGGGAGCTGTTTTTT
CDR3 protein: CASSTPGQGNTGELFF

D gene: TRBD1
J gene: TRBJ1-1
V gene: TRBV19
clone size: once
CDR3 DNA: TGTGCCAGTAGTCATGACAGGGATGACGACACTGAAGCTTTCTTT
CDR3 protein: CASSHDRDDDTEAFF

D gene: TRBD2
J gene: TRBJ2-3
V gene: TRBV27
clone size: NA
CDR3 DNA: TGTGCCAGCAGGACTAGCGGGCTGTCCACAGATACGCAGTATTTT
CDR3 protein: CASRTSGLSTDTQYF

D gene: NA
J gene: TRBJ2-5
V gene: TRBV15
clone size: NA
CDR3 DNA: TGTGCCACCAGCAGAGATCTCAGGGGCGAGGGGGAGACCCAGTACTTC
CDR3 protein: CATSRDLRGEGETQYF

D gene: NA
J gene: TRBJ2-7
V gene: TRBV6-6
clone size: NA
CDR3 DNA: TGTGCCAGCAGTTACGGGCAGGGGGGTACGAACGAGCAGTACTTC
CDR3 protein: CASSYGQGGTNEQYF

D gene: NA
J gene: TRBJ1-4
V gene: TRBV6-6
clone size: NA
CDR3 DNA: TGTGCCAGCAGTTCTCCCAACAGGGCAGCTAATGAAAAACTGTTTTTT
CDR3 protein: CASSSPNRAANEKLFF

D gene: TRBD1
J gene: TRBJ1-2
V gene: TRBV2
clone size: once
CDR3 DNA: TGTGCCAGCAGTGTCCTTGGACAGGGTCTATATGGCTACACCTTC
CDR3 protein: CASSVLGQGLYGYTF

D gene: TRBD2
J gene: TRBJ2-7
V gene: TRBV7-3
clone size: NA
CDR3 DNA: TGTGCCAGCAGCTCAACTGGGACTAGCGATCCCTACGAGCAGTACTTC
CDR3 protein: CASSSTGTSDPYEQYF

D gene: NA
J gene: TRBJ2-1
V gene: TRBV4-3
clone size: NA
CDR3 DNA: TGCGCCAGCAGCCAAGATTGGGGGGAATGGTTTTATGAGCAGTTCTTC
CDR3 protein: CASSQDWGEWFYEQFF

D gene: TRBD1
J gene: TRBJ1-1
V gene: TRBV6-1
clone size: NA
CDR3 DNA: TGTGCCAGCAGTGGCCGACAGGGGGTTGAAGCTTTCTTT
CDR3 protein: CASSGRQGVEAFF

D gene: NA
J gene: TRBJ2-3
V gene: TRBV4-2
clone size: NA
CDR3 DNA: TGTGCCAGCAGCCAAGATCTAGGGGGAGGGTCGCAGTATTTT
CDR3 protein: CASSQDLGGGSQYF

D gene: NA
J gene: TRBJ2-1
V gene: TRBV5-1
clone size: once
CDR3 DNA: TGCGCCAGCAGCTTGGTGGGGGCCATTTCCAACAATGAGCAGTTCTTC
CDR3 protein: CASSLVGAISNNEQFF

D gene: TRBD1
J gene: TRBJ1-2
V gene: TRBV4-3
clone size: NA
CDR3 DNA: TGCGCCAGCAGCCAAGATAGGGGGCGGCCCAATGGCTACACCTTC
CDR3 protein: CASSQDRGRPNGYTF

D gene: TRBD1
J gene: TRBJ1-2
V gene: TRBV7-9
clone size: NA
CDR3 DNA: TGTGCCAGCAGCTTATTGGACAGGGAGGGAGGTGGCTACACCTTC
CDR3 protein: CASSLLDREGGGYTF

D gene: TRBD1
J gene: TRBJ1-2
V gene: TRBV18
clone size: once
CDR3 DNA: TGTGCCAGCTCGCTGGACAGGGGACGAGGCTACACCTTC
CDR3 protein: CASSLDRGRGYTF

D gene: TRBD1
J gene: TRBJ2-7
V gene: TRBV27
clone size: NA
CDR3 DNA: TGTGCCAGCAGTGCCCGACAGGGGGCCCCCTACGAGCAGTACTTC
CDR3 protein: CASSARQGAPYEQYF

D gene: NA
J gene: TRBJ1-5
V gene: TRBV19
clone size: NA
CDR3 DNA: TGTGCCACCAAACCGAAAGGGGCCTATAGCAATCAGCCCCAGCATTTT
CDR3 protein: CATKPKGAYSNQPQHF

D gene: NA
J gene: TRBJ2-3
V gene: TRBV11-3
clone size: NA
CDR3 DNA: TGTGCCAGCAGCCCTAATGGCGGGCGTAGCACAGATACGCAGTATTTT
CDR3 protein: CASSPNGGRSTDTQYF

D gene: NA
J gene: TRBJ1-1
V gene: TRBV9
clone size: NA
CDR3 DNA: TGTGCCAGCAGCCCCCTAACGGGGGCTGAAGCTTTCTTT
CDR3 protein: CASSPLTGAEAFF

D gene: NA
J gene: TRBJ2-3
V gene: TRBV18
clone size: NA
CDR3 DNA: TGTGCCAGCTCACCACTGGGTTTTGGGGCTCCAGGGGCTAACACAGATACGCAGTATTTT
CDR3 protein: CASSPLGFGAPGANTDTQYF

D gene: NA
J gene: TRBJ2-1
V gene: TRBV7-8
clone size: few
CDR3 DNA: TGTGCCAGCAGCTTAGGGCGGGGTAGCGTCAATGAGCAGTTCTTC
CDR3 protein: CASSLGRGSVNEQFF

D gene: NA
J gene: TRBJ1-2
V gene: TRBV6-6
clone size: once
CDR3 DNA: TGTGCCACCCAATCAGGGTATGGGGGCTACACCTTC
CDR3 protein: CATQSGYGGYTF

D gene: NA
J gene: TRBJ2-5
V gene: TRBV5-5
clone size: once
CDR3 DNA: TGTGCCAGCAGCTTGGGCCAGGCCCGCCGGGGAGAGACCCAGTACTTC
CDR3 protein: CASSLGQARRGETQYF

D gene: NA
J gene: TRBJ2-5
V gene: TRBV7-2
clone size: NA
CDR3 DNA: TGTGCCAGCAGCCTAGGGACTGTACAAGAGACCCAGTACTTC
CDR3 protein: CASSLGTVQETQYF

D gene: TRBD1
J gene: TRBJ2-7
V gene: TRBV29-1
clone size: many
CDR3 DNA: TGCAGCGTTGATTGGTACAGGGGGAGCTACGAGCAGTACTTC
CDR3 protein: CSVDWYRGSYEQYF

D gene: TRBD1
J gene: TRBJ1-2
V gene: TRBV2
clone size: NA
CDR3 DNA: TGTGCCAGCAGCCAGGGACAGGGAACCCCCAACTATGGCTACACCTTC
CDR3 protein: CASSQGQGTPNYGYTF

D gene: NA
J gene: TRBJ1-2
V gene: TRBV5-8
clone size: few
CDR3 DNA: TGTGCCAGCGAGCTTACGGGGGGATATTCTAGCTATGGCTACACCTTC
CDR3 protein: CASELTGGYSSYGYTF